This T cell receptor (beta chain) comes out of a study of blood T cell repertoires in COVID-19. Study details: PBMCs, B-cell-depleted T cells, or T cells provided the cDNA or gDNA that made up the material.

Repertoires were generated with immunoSEQ multiplex PCR, while TCRdb's copy carries only in-frame clones and drops some. Of fewer than 250,000 clones listed, roughly 86% are singletons. V lost 4 bases, J lost 6 bases, and 3 bases stayed unmatched. The CDR3 totals 14 residues. Germline V gene data show CDR1 as MGHRA and CDR2 as YSYEKL. Material: peripheral blood. V gene TRBV4-1 combines with J gene TRBJ1-3, with 10 positions matching TRBD1. The origin of this receptor is a woman aged 40 to 50 with acute or convalescent COVID-19. CDR3 sequence: CASSPDRGINTIYF. CDR3 bases: TGCGCCAGCAGCCCGGACAGGGGGATAAACACCATATATTTT.